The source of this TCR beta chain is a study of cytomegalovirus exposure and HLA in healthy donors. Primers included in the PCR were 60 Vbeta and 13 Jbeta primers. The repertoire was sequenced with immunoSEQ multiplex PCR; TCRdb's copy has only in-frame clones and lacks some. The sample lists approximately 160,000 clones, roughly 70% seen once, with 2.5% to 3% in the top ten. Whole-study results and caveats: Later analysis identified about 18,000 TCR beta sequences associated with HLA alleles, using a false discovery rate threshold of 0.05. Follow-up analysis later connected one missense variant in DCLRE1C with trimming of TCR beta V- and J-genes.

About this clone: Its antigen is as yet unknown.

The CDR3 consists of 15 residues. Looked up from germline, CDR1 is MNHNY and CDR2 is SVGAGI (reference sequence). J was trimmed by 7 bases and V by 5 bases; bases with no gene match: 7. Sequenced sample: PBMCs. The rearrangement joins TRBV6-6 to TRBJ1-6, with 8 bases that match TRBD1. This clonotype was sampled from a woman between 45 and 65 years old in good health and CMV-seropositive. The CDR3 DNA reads TGTGCCAGCAGTCCTGAGGGACAGGAAAATTCACCCCTCCACTTT. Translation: CASSPEGQENSPLHF.